The clone carrying this TCR beta chain was seen repeatedly, ten times or more. Its target is unknown. These data belong to a study of Graves' ophthalmopathy and Graves' hyperthyroidism. Study-wide background: The blood sample was drawn at first diagnosis and before any treatment. Points from the study as a whole: Most expanded thyroid clonotypes above 0.001 frequency also appeared in blood.

CDR3 regions of TCR beta were amplified from RNA transcripts. HTBI primers served in a first-round RT-PCR, which a second-round multiplex PCR followed. One entry per CDR3 protein results from TCRdb running MiXCR on the multiplex PCR reads. The data hold almost 400,000 distinct CDR3 sequences, with 15% to 20% observed a single time. CDR1 is MNHEY and CDR2 is SVGEGT in the germline V gene. This CDR3 contains 15 residues. V gave up 2 bases and J gave up 1 base, with 11 bases separating them. Clinicians diagnosed using symptoms, serum thyroxine, TRAb, thyroid ultrasound and orbital computed tomography. This clonotype originated in a woman younger than 35 with Graves' ophthalmopathy. The chain couples TRBV6-2 or TRBV6-3 to TRBJ2-5; D uncertain. Sequenced: peripheral blood. As DNA, the CDR3 is TGTGCCAGCAGTTACGGAATGAGACCCCAAGAGACCCAGTACTTC. It translates to CASSYGMRPQETQYF.